This T cell receptor (beta chain) was found in a study of early T cells in non-severe SARS-CoV-2 infection. For the study at large: Unsorted whole-blood RNA was sequenced in bulk, leaving chains unpaired.

Individual cDNA molecules received unique molecular identifiers. TCRdb called the 5' RACE reads again in MiXCR, with one record for every CDR3 protein. Among under 95,000 distinct CDR3 sequences listed, just under 15% were seen once. V lost 3 bases and J lost 4; bases outside the gene matches: 8. Looked up from germline, CDR1 is GTSNPN and CDR2 is SVGIG (reference sequence). The CDR3 loop spans 16 amino acids. There are many counts of this clonotype. The specimen was whole blood. This rearrangement joins TRBV30 to TRBJ2-1, with 11 bases lining up with TRBD2. The receptor's source is an adult who was a healthcare worker with PCR-confirmed SARS-CoV-2 infection or an uninfected control (not recorded which). The CDR3 here is CAWRGPSGRTYNEQFF. The CDR3 bases are TGTGCCTGGAGGGGACCTAGCGGGAGGACGTACAATGAGCAGTTCTTC.